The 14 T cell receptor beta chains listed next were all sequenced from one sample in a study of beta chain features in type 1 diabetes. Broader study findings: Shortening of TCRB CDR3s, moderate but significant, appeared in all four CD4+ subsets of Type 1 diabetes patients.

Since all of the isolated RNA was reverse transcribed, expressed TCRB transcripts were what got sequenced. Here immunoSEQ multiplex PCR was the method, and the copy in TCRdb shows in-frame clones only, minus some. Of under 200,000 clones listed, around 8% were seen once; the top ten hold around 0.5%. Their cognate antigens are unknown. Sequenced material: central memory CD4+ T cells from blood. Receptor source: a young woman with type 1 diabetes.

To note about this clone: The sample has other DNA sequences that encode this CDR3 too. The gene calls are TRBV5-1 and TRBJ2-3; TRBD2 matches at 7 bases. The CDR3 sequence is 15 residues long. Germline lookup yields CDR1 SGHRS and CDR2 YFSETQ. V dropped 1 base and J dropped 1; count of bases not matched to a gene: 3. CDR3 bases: TGCGCCAGCAGCTTGTCCAGCGGGGGCACAGATACGCAGTATTTT. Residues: CASSLSSGGTDTQYF.

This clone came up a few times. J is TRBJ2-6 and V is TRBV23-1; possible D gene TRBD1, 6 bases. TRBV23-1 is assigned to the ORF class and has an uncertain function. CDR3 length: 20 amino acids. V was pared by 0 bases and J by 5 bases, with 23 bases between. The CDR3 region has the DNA TGCGCCAGCAGTCAATCTGATGGACAGCCCATCTCAATTAGGGCCAACGTCCTGACTTTC. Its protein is CASSQSDGQPISIRANVLTF.

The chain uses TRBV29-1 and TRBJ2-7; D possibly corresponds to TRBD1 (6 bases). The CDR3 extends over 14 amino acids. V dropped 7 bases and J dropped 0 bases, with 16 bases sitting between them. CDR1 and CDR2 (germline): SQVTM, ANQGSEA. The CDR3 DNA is TGCAGCGCCCGAGGGGGTAGGAGCTCCTACGAGCAGTACTTC. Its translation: CSARGGRSSYEQYF.

The CDR3 loop is CSAVGLDANQPQHF. CDR3 bases: TGCAGCGCCGTGGGGCTAGACGCCAATCAGCCCCAGCATTTT. This chain connects TRBV29-1 to TRBJ1-5; a weak D match, TRBD1 (5 bases). Germline CDR1 reads SQVTM; CDR2 reads ANQGSEA. Between the trimmed V and J ends, which lost 7 bases and 3 bases, there was a span of 16 bases. The CDR3 runs to 14 residues.

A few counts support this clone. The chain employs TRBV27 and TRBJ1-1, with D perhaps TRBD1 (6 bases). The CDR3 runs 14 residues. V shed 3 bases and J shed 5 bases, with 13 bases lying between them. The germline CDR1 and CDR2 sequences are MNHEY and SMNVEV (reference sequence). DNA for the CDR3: TGTGCCAGCAGTTTGGCAGGGAGGGGGACTGAAGCTTTCTTT. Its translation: CASSLAGRGTEAFF.

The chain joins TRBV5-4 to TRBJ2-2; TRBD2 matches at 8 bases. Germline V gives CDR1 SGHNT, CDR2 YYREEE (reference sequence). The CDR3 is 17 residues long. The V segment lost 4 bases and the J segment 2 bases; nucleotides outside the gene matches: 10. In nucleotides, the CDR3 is TGTGCCAGCAGCCAAGATGCGGGGGGCCGAAACACCGGGGAGCTGTTTTTT. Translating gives CASSQDAGGRNTGELFF.

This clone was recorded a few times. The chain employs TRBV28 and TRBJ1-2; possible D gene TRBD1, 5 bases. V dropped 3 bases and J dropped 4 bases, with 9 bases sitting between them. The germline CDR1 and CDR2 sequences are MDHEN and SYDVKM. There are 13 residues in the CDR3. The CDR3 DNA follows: TGTGCCAGCAGTTTTCCCAGGGCCTATGGCTACACCTTC. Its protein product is CASSFPRAYGYTF.

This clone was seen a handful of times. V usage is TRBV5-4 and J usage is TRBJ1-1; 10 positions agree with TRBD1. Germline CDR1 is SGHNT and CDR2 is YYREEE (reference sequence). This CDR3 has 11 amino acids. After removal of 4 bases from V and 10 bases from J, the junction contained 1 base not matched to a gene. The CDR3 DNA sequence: TGTGCCAGCAGCCGGACAGGGGGAGCTTTCTTT. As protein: CASSRTGGAFF.

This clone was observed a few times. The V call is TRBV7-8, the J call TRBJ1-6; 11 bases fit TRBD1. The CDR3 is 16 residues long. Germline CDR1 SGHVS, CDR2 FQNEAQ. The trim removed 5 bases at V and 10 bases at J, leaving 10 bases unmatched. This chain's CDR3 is CASSPFPGQGESPLHF. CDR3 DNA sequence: TGTGCCAGCAGCCCCTTTCCGGGACAGGGGGAATCACCCCTCCACTTT. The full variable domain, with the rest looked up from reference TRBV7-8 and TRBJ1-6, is GAGVSQSPRYKVAKRGQDVALRCDPISGHVSLFWYQQALGQGPEFLTYFQNEAQLDKSGLPSDRFFAERPEGSVSTLKIQRTQQEDSAVYLCASSPFPGQGESPLHFGNGTRLTVT.

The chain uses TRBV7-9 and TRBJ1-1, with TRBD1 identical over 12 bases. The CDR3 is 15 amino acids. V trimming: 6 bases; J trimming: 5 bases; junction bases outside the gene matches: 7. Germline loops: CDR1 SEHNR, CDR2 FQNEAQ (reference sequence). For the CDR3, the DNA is TGTGCCAGCAGACACCCGGGACAGGGGGCGACTGAAGCTTTCTTT. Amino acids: CASRHPGQGATEAFF.

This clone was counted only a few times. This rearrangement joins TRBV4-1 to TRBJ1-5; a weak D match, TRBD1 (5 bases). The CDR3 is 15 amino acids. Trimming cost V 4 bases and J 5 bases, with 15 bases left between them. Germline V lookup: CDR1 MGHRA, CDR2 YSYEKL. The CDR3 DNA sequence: TGCGCCAGCAGCCGGGGGTCGGCGGGGTATCAGCCCCAGCATTTT. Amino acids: CASSRGSAGYQPQHF.

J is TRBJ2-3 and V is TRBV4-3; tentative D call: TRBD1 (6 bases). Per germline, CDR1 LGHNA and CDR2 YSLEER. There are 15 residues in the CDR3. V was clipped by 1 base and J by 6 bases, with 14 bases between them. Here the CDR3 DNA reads TGCGCCAGCAGCCAAGTCGGACAGTGGGCCGATACGCAGTATTTT. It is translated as CASSQVGQWADTQYF.

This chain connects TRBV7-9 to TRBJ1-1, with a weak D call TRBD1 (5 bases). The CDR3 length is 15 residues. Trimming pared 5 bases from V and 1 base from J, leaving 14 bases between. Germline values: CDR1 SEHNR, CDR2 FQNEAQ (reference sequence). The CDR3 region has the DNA TGTGCCAGCAGCAATGACGGACACACGAACACTGAAGCTTTCTTT. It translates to CASSNDGHTNTEAFF.

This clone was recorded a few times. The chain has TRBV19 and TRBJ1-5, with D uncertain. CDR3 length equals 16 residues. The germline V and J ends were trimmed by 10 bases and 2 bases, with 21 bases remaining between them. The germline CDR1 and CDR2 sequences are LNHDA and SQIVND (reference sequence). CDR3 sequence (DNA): TGTGCCACAACGTCATGGGGAGAGGTCGGCAATCAGCCCCAGCATTTT. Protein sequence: CATTSWGEVGNQPQHF.